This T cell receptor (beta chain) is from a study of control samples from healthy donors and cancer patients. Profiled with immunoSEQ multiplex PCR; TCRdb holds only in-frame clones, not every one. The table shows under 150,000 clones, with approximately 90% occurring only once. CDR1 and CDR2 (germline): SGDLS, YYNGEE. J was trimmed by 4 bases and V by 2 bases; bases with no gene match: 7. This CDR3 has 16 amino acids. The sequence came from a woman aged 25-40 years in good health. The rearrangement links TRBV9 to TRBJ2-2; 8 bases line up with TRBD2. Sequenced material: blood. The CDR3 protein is CASSVSGTSATGELFF. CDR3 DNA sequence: TGTGCCAGCAGCGTCTCCGGGACTAGTGCCACCGGGGAGCTGTTTTTT. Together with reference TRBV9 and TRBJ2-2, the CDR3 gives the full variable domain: DSGVTQTPKHLITATGQRVTLRCSPRSGDLSVYWYQQSLDQGLQFLIQYYNGEERAKGNILERFSAQQFPDLHSELNLSSLELGDSALYFCASSVSGTSATGELFFGEGSRLTVL.